These 10 T cell receptor beta chains came from one sample sequenced in a study of CD8+CD57+ T cells in acquired aplastic anemia (dated by TCRdb to 2016 to 2019). The sequencer listed for this sample is Illumina HiSeq 2000. Profiling of TCR beta VDJ combinations and CDR3 sequences used genomic DNA as the template. TCRdb ran its own pipeline on the public reads, namely fastp trimming at Q25 and MiXCR clone calling, and kept in-frame beta chains. Each entry is one CDR3 protein sequence, shown with its most common DNA and genes. The sample profile shows about 270,000 distinct CDR3 sequences; roughly 82% of them were found once. Jointly, the top ten make up 40% to 50% of the sample. The patients picked for sequencing were ones in whom flow cytometry had shown an expansion of CD8+CD57+ cells. The sequenced material came from sorted CD4+, CD8+, or CD8+CD57+ T cells (not recorded which) from PBMCs. Receptor source: a human donor with aplastic anemia.

About this clonotype itself: A read error may account for a junction end that differs from germline. The chain links TRBV7-8 to TRBJ2-7; a weak D match, TRBD1 (5 bases). This CDR3 has 14 residues. Per the germline V gene, CDR1 is SGHVS and CDR2 is FQNEAQ. In nucleotides, the CDR3 is TGTGCCAGCAGCCAAGATTGGGCAGGGCCGAGGAATGAATTC. Its protein is CASSQDWAGPRNEF.

With regard to this clonotype: A much larger clone lies a single base off, so this may be a read error. The V call is TRBV7-8, the J call TRBJ1-2; the D is unclear. The CDR3 extends over 17 amino acids. V lost 0 bases and J 6 bases, leaving 20 bases between the germline ends. Germline V gives CDR1 SGHVS, CDR2 FQNEAQ. The CDR3 bases are TGTGCCAGCAGCTTAGCGGGAGGTCCCGATACGCAGGATGGCTACACCTTC. As protein: CASSLAGGPDTQDGYTF.

This clonotype was seen a handful of times. V gene TRBV11-2 combines with J gene TRBJ2-7; tentatively, D is TRBD2 (6 bases). Per the germline V gene, CDR1 is SGHAT and CDR2 is FQNNGV. The CDR3 runs 15 residues. V lost 1 base, J lost 3 bases, and 13 bases lay in between. CDR3 sequence: CASSLAPGADYEQYF. CDR3 DNA: TGTGCCAGCAGCTTAGCGCCGGGAGCGGACTACGAGCAGTACTTC. The whole variable domain, filled in from reference TRBV11-2 and TRBJ2-7, reads EAGVAQSPRYKIIEKRQSVAFWCNPISGHATLYWYQQILGQGPKLLIQFQNNGVVDDSQLPKDRFSAERLKGVDSTLKIQPAKLEDSAVYLCASSLAPGADYEQYFGPGTRLTVT.

On this clonotype: The junction does not match germline at one end; this may be a read error. This chain connects TRBV11-2 to TRBJ2-5, with 9 bases identical to TRBD2. This CDR3 is built from 13 residues. Germline V lookup: CDR1 SGHAT, CDR2 FQNNGV. As DNA, the CDR3 is TGTGCCAGCAGCCTGGCGGGGGGGGGGACCCACGACTTC. Amino acid sequence: CASSLAGGGTHDF.

This chain joins TRBV9 and TRBJ2-3; D may be TRBD1 (6 bases). Germline V gives CDR1 SGDLS, CDR2 YYNGEE. V dropped 0 bases and J dropped 7 bases, with 12 bases sitting between them. The CDR3 has 14 residues. Here the CDR3 reads CASSVAGDIHTQYF. The CDR3 DNA is TGTGCCAGCAGCGTAGCTGGGGACATTCATACGCAGTATTTT.

About this clonotype itself: At one end, the junction sequence differs from germline, possibly due to a read error. The chain couples TRBV9 to TRBJ2-5; maybe TRBD2 (5 bases). CDR1 and CDR2 (germline): SGDLS, YYNGEE. The CDR3 has 14 residues. The CDR3 loop is CATSGGSEQQFLYF. In DNA form, the CDR3 reads TGTGCCACCAGCGGAGGCAGCGAGCAGCAGTTCTTGTACTTC.

On this clonotype: Being one base from a much bigger clone, this may be a read error. The gene calls are TRBV5-4 and TRBJ2-3; 7 bases match TRBD2. This CDR3 comprises 11 residues. V lost 3 bases to trimming and J lost 10 bases; unmatched junction nucleotides: 2. The germline V gene encodes CDR1 SGHNT and CDR2 YYREEE (reference sequence). This CDR3 is CASSSTSAQYF. CDR3 sequence (DNA): TGTGCCAGCAGCTCTACTAGCGCGCAGTATTTT.

A note on this clonotype: The CDR3 does not close with the conserved phenylalanine or tryptophan, likely indicating a read error. It is unclear where the CDR3 begins or ends on the DNA, so no DNA is shown, and the CDR3 is as TCRdb lists it. The gene calls are TRBV7-3 and TRBJ2-3. CDR1 and CDR2 (germline): SGHTA, FQGTGA. The CDR3 numbers 13 amino acids, ends counted. The CDR3 loop reads CASSSEDSGSKRP.

Remarks on this clonotype: One end of the junction fails to match germline, which may point to a read error. The CDR3 DNA follows: TGTGCCAGCAGCACAGGCAGGGGAGCATACGAGCAGTACTTC. Residues: CASSTGRGAYEQYF. The chain carries TRBV15 and TRBJ2-7; tentatively, D is TRBD1 (6 bases). The CDR3 loop spans 14 amino acids. Germline V gene sequence: CDR1 LNHNV, CDR2 YYDKDF (reference sequence).

Worth noting for this clonotype: At one end, the junction sequence differs from germline, possibly due to a read error. This sequence joins TRBV7-2 and TRBJ2-5, with 9 bases aligning to TRBD1. The germline V gene encodes CDR1 SGHTA and CDR2 FQGNSA. The CDR3 runs to 13 residues. The CDR3 is CASSPWTGDEPFF. Written as DNA, the CDR3 is TGTGCCAGCAGCCCCTGGACAGGGGACGAACCTTTCTTT.